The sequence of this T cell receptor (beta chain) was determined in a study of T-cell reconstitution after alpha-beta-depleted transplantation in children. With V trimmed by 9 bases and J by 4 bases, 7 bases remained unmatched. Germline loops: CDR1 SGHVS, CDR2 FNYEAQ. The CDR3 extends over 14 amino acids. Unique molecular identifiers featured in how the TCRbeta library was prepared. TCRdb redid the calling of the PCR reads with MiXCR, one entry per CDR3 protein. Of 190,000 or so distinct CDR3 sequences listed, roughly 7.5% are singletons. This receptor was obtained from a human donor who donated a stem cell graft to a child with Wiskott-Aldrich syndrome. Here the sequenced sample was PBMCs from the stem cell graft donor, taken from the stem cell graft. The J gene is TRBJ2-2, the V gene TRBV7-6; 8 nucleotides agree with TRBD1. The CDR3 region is CASVTGEATGELFF. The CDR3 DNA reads TGTGCCAGTGTGACAGGGGAAGCCACCGGGGAGCTGTTTTTT.